A selection of T cell receptor beta chains follows, all from one sample in a study of T cells in Graves' hyperthyroidism and ophthalmopathy. TCRdb re-called the multiplex PCR reads through MiXCR, storing one row per CDR3 protein. This table has about 640,000 distinct CDR3 sequences, 40% to 55% appearing once. The sample consisted of peripheral blood or thyroid tissue (not recorded which). The receptors stem from an adult man with Graves' disease, either hyperthyroidism or ophthalmopathy (not recorded which). Both conserved end residues are part of each CDR3. Fields, in order: CDR3 DNA, CDR3 protein, J gene, clone size, D gene, V gene. D genes are given only for firm matches. Expanded clones are given a class, and other clones once, few, many or no size at all.

cdr3_nt: TGTGCCAGCAGTCCAAGGGACGTCCGAGAGACCCAGTACTTC
cdr3_aa: CASSPRDVRETQYF
j_call: TRBJ2-5
clone_size: -
d_call: -
v_call: TRBV5-4

cdr3_nt: TGTGCCAGCACCCCAGGAGGACATACGAACATCGGGGAGCTGTTTTTT
cdr3_aa: CASTPGGHTNIGELFF
j_call: TRBJ2-2
clone_size: -
d_call: -
v_call: TRBV2

cdr3_nt: TGCAGTGCTGTCCGGGACAGGGAGACCTATAATTCACCCCTCCACTTT
cdr3_aa: CSAVRDRETYNSPLHF
j_call: TRBJ1-6
clone_size: once
d_call: TRBD1
v_call: TRBV20-1

cdr3_nt: TGCAGCGTGGGGGCCCCTGAAGCTTTCTTT
cdr3_aa: CSVGAPEAFF
j_call: TRBJ1-1
clone_size: few
d_call: -
v_call: TRBV29-1

cdr3_nt: TGTGCCAGCAGCTCCAAGACAGGGGGCCCGTTGAATAGTGCCTATGGCTACACCTTC
cdr3_aa: CASSSKTGGPLNSAYGYTF
j_call: TRBJ1-2
clone_size: -
d_call: TRBD1
v_call: TRBV7-2

cdr3_nt: TGCGCCAGCAGCTTGGGGCCTGGGACAGGCCGGCACTTC
cdr3_aa: CASSLGPGTGRHF
j_call: TRBJ2-5
clone_size: -
d_call: TRBD1
v_call: TRBV5-1

cdr3_nt: TGCAGTGCTAGAAATCGACAGGCTGGGGCCAACGTCCTGACTTTC
cdr3_aa: CSARNRQAGANVLTF
j_call: TRBJ2-6
clone_size: -
d_call: -
v_call: TRBV20-1

cdr3_nt: TGTGCCATCAGTGATAGGGGAGCTAATGAGAAACTGTACTTC
cdr3_aa: CAISDRGANEKLYF
j_call: TRBJ2-5
clone_size: -
d_call: -
v_call: TRBV10-3

cdr3_nt: TGTGCCATCGGCTCTGGAAACACCATATATTTT
cdr3_aa: CAIGSGNTIYF
j_call: TRBJ1-3
clone_size: many
d_call: -
v_call: TRBV6-5

cdr3_nt: TGTGCCAGCAAGGACCGAGGGGACCTAGGCACCTATAATTCACCCCTCCACTTT
cdr3_aa: CASKDRGDLGTYNSPLHF
j_call: TRBJ1-6
clone_size: few
d_call: -
v_call: TRBV12-3/TRBV12-4

cdr3_nt: TGTGCCAGCAGTGTACCGGGAGATCGATACGAGCAGTACTTC
cdr3_aa: CASSVPGDRYEQYF
j_call: TRBJ2-7
clone_size: -
d_call: -
v_call: TRBV6-1

cdr3_nt: TGCAGTGCTAGAGACGACAGATTCTATGGCTACACCTTC
cdr3_aa: CSARDDRFYGYTF
j_call: TRBJ1-2
clone_size: few
d_call: -
v_call: TRBV20-1

cdr3_nt: TGTGCCAGCACAGACGCGGGAGCTGGGGCCAACGTCCTGACTTTC
cdr3_aa: CASTDAGAGANVLTF
j_call: TRBJ2-6
clone_size: -
d_call: TRBD2
v_call: TRBV10-3

cdr3_nt: TGTGCCAGCAGCCCGGGTGGGGGACGAAGCAATCAGCCCCAGCATTTT
cdr3_aa: CASSPGGGRSNQPQHF
j_call: TRBJ1-5
clone_size: -
d_call: -
v_call: TRBV12-3/TRBV12-4

cdr3_nt: TGTGCCAGCAGCTTAGATTGGGGAGACACTGAAGCTTTCTTT
cdr3_aa: CASSLDWGDTEAFF
j_call: TRBJ1-1
clone_size: many
d_call: -
v_call: TRBV7-9

cdr3_nt: TGCAGCGTCCAACATGGTGAATCACCCCTCCACTTT
cdr3_aa: CSVQHGESPLHF
j_call: TRBJ1-6
clone_size: -
d_call: -
v_call: TRBV29-1

cdr3_nt: TGTGCCAGCAGCTTGGTCGAAGGCATGATAGCTAACTATGGCTACACCTTC
cdr3_aa: CASSLVEGMIANYGYTF
j_call: TRBJ1-2
clone_size: -
d_call: -
v_call: TRBV25-1

cdr3_nt: TGTGCCAGCAGTCGCGGGAGGACCTACGAGCAGTACTTC
cdr3_aa: CASSRGRTYEQYF
j_call: TRBJ2-7
clone_size: -
d_call: TRBD2
v_call: TRBV7-8

cdr3_nt: TGTGCCAGCAGTGAGGAACAGGGAACTGGAAACACCATATATTTT
cdr3_aa: CASSEEQGTGNTIYF
j_call: TRBJ1-3
clone_size: -
d_call: -
v_call: TRBV2

cdr3_nt: TGCAGTGCTAGAGATCTAGCGGGAGGGACTCACGGGGAGCTGTTTTTT
cdr3_aa: CSARDLAGGTHGELFF
j_call: TRBJ2-2
clone_size: -
d_call: TRBD2
v_call: TRBV20-1

cdr3_nt: TGTGCCAGCAGTAACATGGGACAGGGTTTTGTTGGCTACACCTTC
cdr3_aa: CASSNMGQGFVGYTF
j_call: TRBJ1-2
clone_size: -
d_call: TRBD1
v_call: TRBV7-8

cdr3_nt: TGTGCCAGCAGTTCAAAACGGGGGTACCGTCAGCCCCAGCATTTT
cdr3_aa: CASSSKRGYRQPQHF
j_call: TRBJ1-5
clone_size: -
d_call: -
v_call: TRBV12-3/TRBV12-4

cdr3_nt: TGCAGCGTTCTCGGGACACAGAACACTGAAGCTTTCTTT
cdr3_aa: CSVLGTQNTEAFF
j_call: TRBJ1-1
clone_size: -
d_call: -
v_call: TRBV29-1

cdr3_nt: TGCAGTGCTCAGAGGGACAGGGCGGAGTATGGCTACACCTTC
cdr3_aa: CSAQRDRAEYGYTF
j_call: TRBJ1-2
clone_size: -
d_call: TRBD1
v_call: TRBV20-1

cdr3_nt: TGTGCCAGCAGCGTAGGTCCGGTTGGACAGGGAAGTTCACCCCTCCACTTT
cdr3_aa: CASSVGPVGQGSSPLHF
j_call: TRBJ1-6
clone_size: -
d_call: TRBD1
v_call: TRBV7-2

cdr3_nt: TGTGCCAGCAGTGAACGCCCAGCCGGGACAGGGTCAGAGACCCAGTACTTC
cdr3_aa: CASSERPAGTGSETQYF
j_call: TRBJ2-5
clone_size: -
d_call: TRBD1
v_call: TRBV2

cdr3_nt: TGTGCCATCATAGCGGACGGAAACACCATATATTTT
cdr3_aa: CAIIADGNTIYF
j_call: TRBJ1-3
clone_size: many
d_call: -
v_call: TRBV10-3

cdr3_nt: TGCGCCAGCGGACTATCTGGCCACCAAGAGACCCAGTACTTC
cdr3_aa: CASGLSGHQETQYF
j_call: TRBJ2-5
clone_size: -
d_call: -
v_call: TRBV5-1

cdr3_nt: TGTGCCAGCAGCGTTTCGGGCGCCCTCTTCAATCAGCCCCAGCATTTT
cdr3_aa: CASSVSGALFNQPQHF
j_call: TRBJ1-5
clone_size: -
d_call: -
v_call: TRBV7-2

cdr3_nt: TGTGCCAGCAGCCCGGGGGGGAGTCGCGGCGGGGAGCTGTTTTTT
cdr3_aa: CASSPGGSRGGELFF
j_call: TRBJ2-2
clone_size: -
d_call: TRBD2
v_call: TRBV7-9

cdr3_nt: TGTGCCAGCAGCGTACTAGGAGTCGGTAATTCACCCCTCCACTTT
cdr3_aa: CASSVLGVGNSPLHF
j_call: TRBJ1-6
clone_size: -
d_call: -
v_call: TRBV9

cdr3_nt: TGTGCCAGTGACGGCGGACAGGGGGCTACAAATCAGCCCCAGCATTTT
cdr3_aa: CASDGGQGATNQPQHF
j_call: TRBJ1-5
clone_size: few
d_call: TRBD1
v_call: TRBV19

cdr3_nt: TGTGCCAGCAGACGCTTAGCGGGAGCAGAAGAGACCCAGTACTTC
cdr3_aa: CASRRLAGAEETQYF
j_call: TRBJ2-5
clone_size: -
d_call: TRBD2
v_call: TRBV6-2/TRBV6-3

cdr3_nt: TGTGCCAGCAGCCCAAGGGTCACCGGGGAGCTGTTTTTT
cdr3_aa: CASSPRVTGELFF
j_call: TRBJ2-2
clone_size: many
d_call: -
v_call: TRBV7-2

cdr3_nt: TGTGCCAGCTACAGGGGGGACGAGCAGTACTTC
cdr3_aa: CASYRGDEQYF
j_call: TRBJ2-7
clone_size: -
d_call: TRBD1
v_call: TRBV6-6

cdr3_nt: TGTGCCACCAGTGAGGGGAGAGGTAATTCACCCCTCCACTTT
cdr3_aa: CATSEGRGNSPLHF
j_call: TRBJ1-6
clone_size: once
d_call: -
v_call: TRBV2

cdr3_nt: TGTGCCAGCAGCTTAGTATCTCCCGGGACTGAAGCTTTCTTT
cdr3_aa: CASSLVSPGTEAFF
j_call: TRBJ1-1
clone_size: few
d_call: -
v_call: TRBV7-9

cdr3_nt: TGTGCCAGCAGCTTAGGTTTGAGGGGCAATTCACCCCTCCACTTT
cdr3_aa: CASSLGLRGNSPLHF
j_call: TRBJ1-6
clone_size: -
d_call: -
v_call: TRBV7-8

cdr3_nt: TGTGCCAGCAGGCCGGTCAGGTCAGGGGGATCTTACGAGCAGTACTTC
cdr3_aa: CASRPVRSGGSYEQYF
j_call: TRBJ2-7
clone_size: -
d_call: TRBD1
v_call: TRBV2

cdr3_nt: TGTGCCATCAGTTACTCCCCCGGGGATCAAGAGACCCAGTACTTC
cdr3_aa: CAISYSPGDQETQYF
j_call: TRBJ2-5
clone_size: -
d_call: -
v_call: TRBV6-5

cdr3_nt: TGCAGTGCTAGAGAGAACAGCGGTAGTGGCTACACCTTC
cdr3_aa: CSARENSGSGYTF
j_call: TRBJ1-2
clone_size: -
d_call: -
v_call: TRBV20-1

cdr3_nt: TGTGCCAGTAAGAGACAGGGGACGGTCACTGAAGCTTTCTTT
cdr3_aa: CASKRQGTVTEAFF
j_call: TRBJ1-1
clone_size: -
d_call: TRBD1
v_call: TRBV19

cdr3_nt: TGTGCCAGCAGTTACGGACGGGGTGAATATGGCTACACCTTC
cdr3_aa: CASSYGRGEYGYTF
j_call: TRBJ1-2
clone_size: many
d_call: -
v_call: TRBV6-5

cdr3_nt: TGTGCCAGCAGCTTAGGGGTCCAGGGGACGGCGGAGACCCAGTACTTC
cdr3_aa: CASSLGVQGTAETQYF
j_call: TRBJ2-5
clone_size: -
d_call: -
v_call: TRBV7-2

cdr3_nt: TGCAGTGCTAGAGTGGGACAGGGGTCTGAAAAACTGTTTTTT
cdr3_aa: CSARVGQGSEKLFF
j_call: TRBJ1-4
clone_size: few
d_call: TRBD1
v_call: TRBV20-1

cdr3_nt: TGCAGTGCTAGAGCGGGCGGGACACCTCCCTACGAGCAGTACTTC
cdr3_aa: CSARAGGTPPYEQYF
j_call: TRBJ2-7
clone_size: -
d_call: -
v_call: TRBV20-1

cdr3_nt: TGTGCCAGCAGCTTAGGACAGGGGGAGACTGAAGCTTTCTTT
cdr3_aa: CASSLGQGETEAFF
j_call: TRBJ1-1
clone_size: few
d_call: TRBD1
v_call: TRBV11-2

cdr3_nt: TGCAGCGCTGAAACCGGGACTAGCAGCTCTGGGGCCAACGAGCAGTACTTC
cdr3_aa: CSAETGTSSSGANEQYF
j_call: TRBJ2-7
clone_size: -
d_call: TRBD2
v_call: TRBV29-1

cdr3_nt: TGTGCCAGTAGAAGGGCGCCGGGAAACACCATATATTTT
cdr3_aa: CASRRAPGNTIYF
j_call: TRBJ1-3
clone_size: few
d_call: -
v_call: TRBV19

cdr3_nt: TGTGCCAGCAGCCTAGCCCTGGCGGGTTCACCCCTCCACTTT
cdr3_aa: CASSLALAGSPLHF
j_call: TRBJ1-6
clone_size: many
d_call: -
v_call: TRBV7-2

cdr3_nt: TGTGCCAGTAGTATCGGCCCCTCGAACACTGAAGCTTTCTTT
cdr3_aa: CASSIGPSNTEAFF
j_call: TRBJ1-1
clone_size: -
d_call: -
v_call: TRBV19

cdr3_nt: TGTGCCAGCAGTTCCGACAGGGCGGGCACTGAAGCTTTCTTT
cdr3_aa: CASSSDRAGTEAFF
j_call: TRBJ1-1
clone_size: -
d_call: TRBD1
v_call: TRBV7-6

cdr3_nt: -
cdr3_aa: CASSIYLCSAGQATGNTIYF
j_call: TRBJ1-3
clone_size: -
d_call: -
v_call: TRBV7-3